The TCR beta chain under discussion was sequenced for a study of blood T cell repertoires in COVID-19. Study-wide background: Samples representing acute and convalescent COVID-19 were sourced from the United States, Italy and Spain.

Original handling: For nucleated cells, counts were estimated from reference gene primer amplification. Profiling relied on immunoSEQ multiplex PCR, and the TCRdb table lists in-frame clones only, not all of them. Clonal size and the V and J genes are those of that table, whereas D and trimming came from the DNA. The table includes about 480,000 clones, more than 75% detected once. The V gene's germline CDR1 is MNHEY and CDR2 SVGEGT. V was clipped by 0 bases and J by 2 bases; unmatched bases: 4. This CDR3 comprises 18 residues. The source material was PBMCs or T cells enriched from blood (not recorded which). This clonotype was obtained from a woman in her thirties or forties who had recovered from COVID-19. The chain joins TRBV6-2 or TRBV6-3 to TRBJ2-7, with 16 positions matching TRBD2. This CDR3 is CASSYSPGLAGGPYEQYF. The CDR3 nucleotides are TGTGCCAGCAGTTACTCACCGGGACTAGCGGGAGGGCCCTACGAGCAGTACTTC.